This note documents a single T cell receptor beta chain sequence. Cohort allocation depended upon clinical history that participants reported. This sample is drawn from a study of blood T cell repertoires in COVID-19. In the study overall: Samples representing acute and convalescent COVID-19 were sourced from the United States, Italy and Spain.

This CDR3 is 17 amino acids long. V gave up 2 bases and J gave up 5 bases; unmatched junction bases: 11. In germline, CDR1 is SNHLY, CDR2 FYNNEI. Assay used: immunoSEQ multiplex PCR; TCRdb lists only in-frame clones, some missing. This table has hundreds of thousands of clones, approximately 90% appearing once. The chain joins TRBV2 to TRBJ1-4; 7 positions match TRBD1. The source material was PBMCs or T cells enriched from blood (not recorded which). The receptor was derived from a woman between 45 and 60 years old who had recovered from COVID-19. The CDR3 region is CASSERPDRVGNEKLFF. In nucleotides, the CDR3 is TGTGCCAGCAGTGAACGGCCCGACAGGGTAGGGAATGAAAAACTGTTTTTT.